Detailed here is one T cell receptor (beta chain). This sample is part of a study of technical replicates of blood from several donors. The CDR3 runs 13 residues. Trimming stripped 6 bases from V and 4 bases from J, with 10 bases between. Germline V lookup: CDR1 MRHNA, CDR2 SNTAGT. Assay used: immunoSEQ multiplex PCR; TCRdb lists only in-frame clones, some missing. The profile covers under 100,000 clones, with around 94% appearing a single time and 0.25% taken by the ten largest. This sequence joins TRBV6-4 and TRBJ1-5; no clear D gene. The receptor was isolated from a human donor in good health. Material for sequencing was T cells isolated from PBMCs. CDR3 DNA sequence: TGTGCCAGCAGCGCCTCGAGGAATCAGCCCCAGCATTTT. It yields the protein CASSASRNQPQHF.